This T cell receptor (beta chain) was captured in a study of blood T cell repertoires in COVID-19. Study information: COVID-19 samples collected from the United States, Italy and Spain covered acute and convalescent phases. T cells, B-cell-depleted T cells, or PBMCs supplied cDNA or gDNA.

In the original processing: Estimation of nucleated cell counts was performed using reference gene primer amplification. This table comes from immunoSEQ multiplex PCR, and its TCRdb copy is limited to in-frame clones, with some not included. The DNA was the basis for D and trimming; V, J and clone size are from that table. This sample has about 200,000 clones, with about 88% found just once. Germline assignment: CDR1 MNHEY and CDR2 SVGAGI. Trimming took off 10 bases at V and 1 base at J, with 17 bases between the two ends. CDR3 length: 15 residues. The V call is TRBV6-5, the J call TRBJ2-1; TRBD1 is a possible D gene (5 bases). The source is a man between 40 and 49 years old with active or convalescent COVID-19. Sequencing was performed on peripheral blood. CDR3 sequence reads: CATSPYQGSYNEQFF. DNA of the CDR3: TGTGCCACCAGCCCATATCAGGGTTCCTACAATGAGCAGTTCTTC.